This entry lists 28 T cell receptor beta chains sequenced from one sample in a study of regulatory T cells in long-lasting Graves disease. Time point given: newly diagnosed GD, antithyroid drugs for less than 3 months. The TCR library was prepared using RNA isolated from PBMCs. Researchers made TCR beta libraries by using iRepertoire HTBI primers and running Arm-PCR on CDR3 regions. Via MiXCR, TCRdb re-called the multiplex PCR reads, giving one row per CDR3 protein. This sample has over 500,000 distinct CDR3 sequences; approximately 15% occur once, and the top ten carry around 18%. In addition, the sample was reused for a study of T cells in Graves' hyperthyroidism and ophthalmopathy.

This material consisted of peripheral blood mononuclear cells (PBMCs), taken at new diagnosis, from a patient treated with antithyroid drugs. Receptor source: a woman aged 30 to 39 with Graves disease.

The chain uses TRBV5-1 and TRBJ1-3; 8 nucleotides align to TRBD1. Germline CDR1 is SGHRS and CDR2 is YFSETQ. Trimming removed 6 bases from V and 0 bases from J; junction bases left unmatched: 8. The CDR3 totals 16 residues. CDR3 nucleotide sequence: TGCGCCAGCATGGCAGGGGGCAGGGGCTCTGGAAACACCATATATTTT. Residues: CASMAGGRGSGNTIYF.

This clonotype has ten or more counts. An end of the junction does not agree with germline; a read error may underlie this. The chain is built from TRBV7-2 and TRBJ2-1; possibly TRBD2 for D (6 bases). Germline V gene data show CDR1 as SGHTA and CDR2 as FQGNSA. This CDR3 spans 16 amino acids. DNA of the CDR3: TGTGCCAGCACCTTAAGGTCTCTCGCGGGAAACAATGAGCAGTTCTTC. This gives the protein CASTLRSLAGNNEQFF.

J is TRBJ2-1 and V is TRBV4-3; D is possibly TRBD2 (6 bases). The length of the CDR3 is 16 residues. Germline V gene lookup returns CDR1 LGHNA and CDR2 YSLEER. The germline V and J ends were trimmed by 0 bases and 0 bases, with 9 bases remaining between them. The chain's CDR3 is CASSQDGGISYNEQFF. CDR3 bases: TGCGCCAGCAGCCAAGATGGCGGGATCTCCTACAATGAGCAGTTCTTC.

With respect to this clonotype: A single base is all that separates this from a far larger clone, so a read error is likely. The rearrangement joins TRBV28 to TRBJ2-1, with D perhaps TRBD1 or TRBD2 (5 bases each). This CDR3 is built from 14 residues. Trimming removed 4 bases at V and 10 bases at J, with 17 bases between. Germline V lookup: CDR1 MDHEN, CDR2 SYDVKM. The CDR3: CASSYGTGTYEQFF. The CDR3 DNA reads as TGTGCCAGCAGTTACGGGACGGGTACCTACGAGCAGTTCTTC.

This clonotype was observed at least ten times. The chain uses TRBV3-1 and TRBJ2-7; TRBD1 agrees at 8 bases. CDR3 length: 13 residues. Looked up from germline, CDR1 is LGHDT and CDR2 is YNNKEL (reference sequence). The V and J ends lost 2 bases and 7 bases, in that order; junction bases with no gene match: 4. CDR3 coding DNA: TGTGCCAGCAGCCAACAGGGGGCGCGAGAGCAGTACTTC. This encodes CASSQQGAREQYF.

This clonotype showed up many times. The chain recombines TRBV28 with TRBJ2-1; 14 bases line up with TRBD2. This CDR3 comprises 17 residues. Germline-derived CDR1 and CDR2 are MDHEN and SYDVKM. Unmatched junction bases numbered 12, after V lost 5 bases and J lost 9 bases. The CDR3 reads CASSPTGTSGRLGEQFF. The CDR3 DNA reads TGTGCCAGCAGTCCGACCGGGACTAGCGGGAGATTGGGTGAGCAGTTCTTC.

In its sample, this clonotype was seen a few times. The CDR3: CASSYGRARTDTQYF. CDR3 in DNA: TGTGCCAGCAGTTATGGCAGGGCGAGGACAGATACGCAGTATTTT. V is TRBV6-2 or TRBV6-3 and J is TRBJ2-3; perhaps TRBD1 as D (5 bases). CDR3 length: 15 amino acids. Trimming took off 3 bases at V and 3 bases at J, with 13 bases between the two ends. In germline, CDR1 is MNHEY, CDR2 SVGEGT.

In its sample, this clonotype was seen many times. The J gene is TRBJ2-7, the V gene TRBV30, with TRBD1 as a possible D gene (6 bases). The length of the CDR3 is 13 residues. The V gene lost 3 bases and the J gene lost 3 bases, with 12 bases spanning the gap. Germline loops: CDR1 GTSNPN, CDR2 SVGIG (reference sequence). The CDR3 bases are TGTGCCTGGAGCAGGACAGTGATCTACGAGCAGTACTTC. Translation gives CAWSRTVIYEQYF.

This clonotype was counted many times. The chain joins TRBV2 to TRBJ2-1; D not resolved. The CDR3 sequence is 16 residues long. Trimming took 4 bases from V and 0 from J, leaving 13 bases between them. Per the germline V gene, CDR1 is SNHLY and CDR2 is FYNNEI. Written as DNA, the CDR3 is TGTGCCAGCAGTGCCCTGGCCGTAAGCTCCTACAATGAGCAGTTCTTC. Encoded protein: CASSALAVSSYNEQFF.

This clonotype occurred many times. For the CDR3, the DNA is TGTGCCAGCAGACAGGGGCGCACCGGGGAGCTGTTTTTT. Translation: CASRQGRTGELFF. This sequence joins TRBV28 and TRBJ2-2, with 7 bases aligning to TRBD1. The V gene's germline CDR1 is MDHEN and CDR2 SYDVKM. CDR3 size: 13 residues. V gave up 6 bases and J gave up 4 bases; unmatched junction bases: 2.

In this sample, this clonotype turned up once. Just one base apart from a much larger clone, this may be a read error. This chain connects TRBV15 to TRBJ1-4; the D is unclear. Germline loops: CDR1 LNHNV, CDR2 YYDKDF (reference sequence). This CDR3 is 15 amino acids long. The CDR3 protein is CATSGDSRSNEKLFF. The DNA of the CDR3 is TGTGCCACCAGCGGAGATTCTCGGTCTAATGAAAAACTGTTTTTT.

This clonotype was found a few times. This chain links TRBV20-1 with TRBJ2-3, with D possibly being TRBD2 (5 bases). This CDR3 comprises 13 residues. The V gene lost 5 bases and the J gene lost 5 bases, with 14 bases spanning the gap. Germline CDR1 is DFQATT and CDR2 is SNEGSKA (reference sequence). The CDR3 loop reads CSAGAPGEDTQYF. DNA for the CDR3: TGCAGTGCTGGCGCTCCCGGGGAAGATACGCAGTATTTT.

This clonotype was counted at least ten times. The V call is TRBV12-3 or TRBV12-4, the J call TRBJ1-2, with D possibly TRBD1 on 5 matching bases. CDR3 size: 14 residues. Trimming removed 10 bases at V and 4 bases at J, with 19 bases between. The CDR3 region is CAIASGAAIYGYTF. CDR3 DNA sequence: TGTGCCATAGCTAGTGGGGCTGCCATCTATGGCTACACCTTC.

The rearrangement links TRBV6-1 to TRBJ1-3; D call uncertain. Trimming took 6 bases from V and 4 from J, leaving 16 bases between them. CDR1 is MNHNS and CDR2 is SASEGT in the germline V gene. The CDR3 loop spans 15 amino acids. The CDR3 loop reads CASRRGPTEGNTIYF. The CDR3 region has the DNA TGTGCCAGCAGACGAGGACCAACTGAGGGAAACACCATATATTTT.

This clonotype has a handful of counts. V usage is TRBV5-1 and J usage is TRBJ2-7; 10 bases map to TRBD2. The CDR3 is 15 residues long. J lost 1 base, V lost 4 bases, and 5 bases had no gene match. Germline CDR1 and CDR2: SGHRS and YFSETQ. The CDR3 loop reads CASSRGTSVSYEQYF. The CDR3 bases are TGCGCCAGCAGCCGGGGGACTAGCGTTTCCTACGAGCAGTACTTC.

V is TRBV9 and J is TRBJ2-1; TRBD2 matches at 9 bases. The J segment lost 5 bases and the V segment lost 3 bases, leaving 15 bases of the junction unmatched. The germline CDR1 and CDR2 sequences are SGDLS and YYNGEE. This CDR3 has 18 amino acids. The CDR3 is CASSARRGAGGLDNEQFF. The CDR3 DNA follows: TGTGCCAGCAGCGCCAGAAGGGGAGCGGGAGGATTGGACAATGAGCAGTTCTTC.

This clonotype came up many times. V gene TRBV28 combines with J gene TRBJ2-1; 10 bases are shared with TRBD2. The V segment lost 5 bases and the J segment 4 bases; nucleotides outside the gene matches: 5. The CDR3 length is 15 residues. Germline V gene lookup returns CDR1 MDHEN and CDR2 SYDVKM. The CDR3, as DNA: TGTGCCAGCAGTAGTAGCGGGAGGCGGTACAATGAGCAGTTCTTC. As protein: CASSSSGRRYNEQFF. Together with reference TRBV28 and TRBJ2-1, the CDR3 gives the full variable domain: DVKVTQSSRYLVKRTGEKVFLECVQDMDHENMFWYRQDPGLGLRLIYFSYDVKMKEKGDIPEGYSVSREKKERFSLILESASTNQTSMYLCASSSSGRRYNEQFFGPGTRLTVL.

This clonotype was found many times. The gene calls are TRBV7-9 and TRBJ2-3; D may match TRBD1 or TRBD2 (5 bases each). CDR1 and CDR2 from the germline V gene are SEHNR and FQNEAQ (reference sequence). There are 12 residues in the CDR3. With 8 bases removed from V and 2 bases from J, the gap between germline ends came to 8 bases. The CDR3 here is CASRGTTDTQYF. As DNA, the CDR3 is TGTGCCAGCCGAGGGACCACAGATACGCAGTATTTT.

This clonotype was recorded at least ten times. The rearrangement joins TRBV6-2 or TRBV6-3 to TRBJ2-7, with D hard to call. Germline loops: CDR1 MNHEY, CDR2 SVGEGT. The CDR3 sequence is 13 residues long. The V end lost 5 bases, the J end lost 5 bases, and 13 bases lay between the germline ends. The CDR3 is CASSTSLLDEQYF. CDR3 bases: TGTGCCAGCAGTACTTCCCTACTCGACGAGCAGTACTTC.

In this sample, this clonotype turned up many times. The V and J genes are TRBV28 and TRBJ2-5; 8 bases match TRBD1. The CDR3 loop spans 14 amino acids. The V and J ends lost 5 bases and 5 bases, in that order; junction bases with no gene match: 7. Germline V gene data show CDR1 as MDHEN and CDR2 as SYDVKM. The CDR3: CASSPRTGWETQYF. In DNA, the CDR3 is TGTGCCAGCAGTCCCAGGACAGGGTGGGAGACCCAGTACTTC.

The chain is built from TRBV15 and TRBJ2-1; no reliable D call. This CDR3 is 16 amino acids long. CDR1 LNHNV and CDR2 YYDKDF come from the germline V gene (reference sequence). Trimming cost V 0 bases and J 6 bases, with 15 bases left between them. Here the CDR3 reads CATSRDFVVAVNEQFF. The CDR3 DNA sequence: TGTGCCACCAGCAGAGATTTCGTGGTAGCAGTCAATGAGCAGTTCTTC.

This clonotype was seen many times. The CDR3 sequence is CASSLRETNEKLFF. The CDR3 coding sequence is TGTGCCAGCAGCTTGCGGGAGACTAATGAAAAACTGTTTTTT. J is TRBJ1-4 and V is TRBV11-2; D gene unclear. V lost 3 bases and J 2 bases, leaving 7 bases between the germline ends. The CDR3 length is 14 residues. From germline, CDR1 is SGHAT and CDR2 FQNNGV.

Points on this clonotype: It may be a read error: a sequence one base away is much more abundant. CDR3: CASSLPDGQYF. For the CDR3, the DNA is TGTGCCAGCAGCTTACCCGACGGGCAGTATTTT. This chain links TRBV7-2 with TRBJ2-3; D call uncertain. The CDR3 runs to 11 residues. The V gene lost 2 bases and the J gene lost 11 bases, with 8 bases spanning the gap. The V gene's germline CDR1 is SGHTA and CDR2 FQGNSA.

This clonotype was observed a few times. The rearrangement links TRBV30 to TRBJ1-2; no reliable D call. The V end lost 2 bases, the J end lost 8 bases, and 9 bases lay between the germline ends. Germline lookup yields CDR1 GTSNPN and CDR2 SVGIG (reference sequence). The CDR3 spans 11 residues. The CDR3 region is CAWSPGVGYTF. The CDR3 DNA is TGTGCCTGGAGTCCCGGGGTCGGCTACACCTTC.

To note about this clonotype: Its ends do not fully match the called genes, so a read error is possible. This chain links TRBV7-9 with TRBJ2-7; 8 bases are shared with TRBD1. CDR3 length equals 14 residues. Germline V gene data show CDR1 as SEHNR and CDR2 as FQNEAQ (reference sequence). CDR3 coding DNA: TGTGCCAGCAGCAATACAGGGGGAGCTTACGAGCAGCACTTC. Its translation: CASSNTGGAYEQHF.

The V call is TRBV6-1, the J call TRBJ2-7, with 8 bases lining up with TRBD2. The V gene's germline CDR1 is MNHNS and CDR2 SASEGT. This CDR3 has 13 amino acids. J lost 5 bases, V lost 6 bases, and 6 bases had no gene match. The CDR3 loop is CASRSGTRNEQYF. In nucleotides, the CDR3 is TGTGCCAGCAGGTCCGGGACTAGGAACGAGCAGTACTTC.

This clonotype was observed a handful of times. The CDR3 region is CASSPGANREAFF. The CDR3 coding sequence is TGTGCCAGCAGCCCCGGTGCTAACAGGGAAGCTTTCTTT. The chain has TRBV7-3 and TRBJ1-1; possibly TRBD1 for D (5 bases). Per the germline V gene, CDR1 is SGHTA and CDR2 is FQGTGA. Trimming took off 5 bases at V and 8 bases at J, with 15 bases between the two ends. The CDR3 extends over 13 amino acids.

This chain joins TRBV3-1 and TRBJ1-2; D not resolved. Germline values: CDR1 LGHDT, CDR2 YNNKEL (reference sequence). V was shortened by 3 bases and J by 4 bases, with 15 bases between the two germline ends. The CDR3 spans 15 residues. The CDR3 loop is CASSHWSKASYGYTF. For the CDR3, the DNA is TGTGCCAGCAGCCACTGGTCAAAGGCCTCCTATGGCTACACCTTC.